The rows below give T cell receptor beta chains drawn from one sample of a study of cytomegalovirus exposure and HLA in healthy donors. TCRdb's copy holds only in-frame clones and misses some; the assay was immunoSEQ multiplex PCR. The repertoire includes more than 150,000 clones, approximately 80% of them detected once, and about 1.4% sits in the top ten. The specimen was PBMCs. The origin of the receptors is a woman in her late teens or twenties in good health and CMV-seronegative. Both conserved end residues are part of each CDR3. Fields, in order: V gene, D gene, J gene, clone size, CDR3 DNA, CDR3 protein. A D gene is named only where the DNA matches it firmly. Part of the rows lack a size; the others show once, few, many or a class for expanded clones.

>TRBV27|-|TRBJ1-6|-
TGTGCCAGCAGTCCGAGTCAGGGAGGTTCACCCCTCCACTTT
CASSPSQGGSPLHF
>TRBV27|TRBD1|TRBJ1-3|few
TGTGCCAGCAGTCTGCAGACAGGGGTCGTCTCTGGAAACACCATATATTTT
CASSLQTGVVSGNTIYF
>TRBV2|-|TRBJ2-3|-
TGTGCCAGCAGTGAACACGGGGTAGGGACAGATACGCAGTATTTT
CASSEHGVGTDTQYF
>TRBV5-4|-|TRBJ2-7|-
TGTGCCAGCAGCTTGGTGGGTCACGGCAGGGCGAGAAACGAGCAGTACTTC
CASSLVGHGRARNEQYF
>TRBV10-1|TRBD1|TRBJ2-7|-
TGCGCCAGCAGCGATAGGACAGGGGGCTTACACGAGCAGTACTTC
CASSDRTGGLHEQYF
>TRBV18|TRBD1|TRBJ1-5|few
TGTGCCAGCTCACCAGGGACAGGGGGAAGGCAGCCCCAGCATTTT
CASSPGTGGRQPQHF
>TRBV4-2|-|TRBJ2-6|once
TGTGCCAGCAGCCAATTCTTTCGCAGGGGCGCTGGGGCCAACGGCCTGACTTTC
CASSQFFRRGAGANGLTF
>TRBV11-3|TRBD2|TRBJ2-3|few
TGTGCCAGCAGCAGAAAGGCTACTAGCGGGGGGTGGGCAGATACGCAGTATTTT
CASSRKATSGGWADTQYF
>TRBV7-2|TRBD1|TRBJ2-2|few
TGTGCCAGCAGCGGACAGGGGACTTTAGTCGGGGAGCTGTTTTTT
CASSGQGTLVGELFF
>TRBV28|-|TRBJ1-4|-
TGTGCCAGCAGTTTGAGTACTGGAAAACTGTTTTTT
CASSLSTGKLFF
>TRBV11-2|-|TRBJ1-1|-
TGTGCCAGCAGCTTAGATCGCGACACTGAAGCTTTCTTT
CASSLDRDTEAFF
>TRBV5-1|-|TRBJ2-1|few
TGCGCCAGCAGCTCAAACAGCAATGAGCAGTTCTTC
CASSSNSNEQFF
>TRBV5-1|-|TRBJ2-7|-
TGCGCCAGCAGCATATCCTCGGGGGTTCCCTACGAGCAGTACTTC
CASSISSGVPYEQYF
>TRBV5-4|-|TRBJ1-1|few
TGTGCCAGCAGCTTGGACCTGGGGAGCACTGAAGCTTTCTTT
CASSLDLGSTEAFF